The TCR beta chain described here comes from a study of cytomegalovirus exposure and HLA in healthy donors. Study conclusions and caveats: Published work reported that the classifier diagnosed cytomegalovirus status with high specificity and sensitivity. TCR beta chains associated with HLA were, in a later analysis, more clonally expanded than equally common others.

Concerning this clone: Its cognate antigen is unknown.

The V gene lost 2 bases and the J gene lost 6 bases, with 21 bases spanning the gap. The V gene's germline CDR1 is LGHNA and CDR2 YNFKEQ. This CDR3 spans 17 amino acids. Both 60 Vbeta primers and 13 Jbeta primers went into the PCR. Only in-frame clones appear in the TCRdb table, and some are missing; sequencing was by immunoSEQ multiplex PCR. Of 100,000 to 150,000 clones listed, roughly 79% are singletons. The TCR originated in a woman between 50 and 59 years old in good health and CMV-seronegative. Sequencing was carried out using PBMCs. The chain carries TRBV4-2 and TRBJ2-3, with D possibly TRBD2 on 6 matching bases. CDR3: CASSQPRERTHGDTQYF. CDR3 nucleotide sequence: TGTGCCAGCAGCCAACCCCGGGAGCGGACCCATGGGGATACGCAGTATTTT.